This is a list of T cell receptor beta chains from one sample in a study of blood T cell repertoires in COVID-19. Repertoires were generated with immunoSEQ multiplex PCR, while TCRdb's copy carries only in-frame clones and drops some. The data contain 130,000 or so clones, approximately 83% of them singletons. The sample taken for sequencing was peripheral blood. The receptors come from a woman aged 50 to 60 who had recovered from COVID-19. Both conserved end residues are part of each CDR3. The D gene is left open where the match is weak. The size of a clone is reported for some rows only, either as once, few or many, or as a class for expanded clones.

j_call clone_size d_call v_call cdr3_aa cdr3_nt
TRBJ1-2 NA TRBD1 TRBV12-5 CASGLVLGQGNYGYTF TGTGCTAGTGGTTTGGTGTTAGGACAGGGGAACTATGGCTACACCTTC
TRBJ1-6 NA TRBD1 TRBV6-5 CASSYYGQGNSPLHF TGTGCCAGCAGTTACTACGGACAGGGAAATTCACCCCTCCACTTT
TRBJ2-1 NA NA TRBV18 CASSPREALSTHEQFF TGTGCCAGCTCACCAAGGGAGGCCCTATCCACGCATGAGCAGTTCTTC
TRBJ1-3 NA TRBD1 TRBV11-2 CASSSDRGGSGNTIYF TGTGCCAGCAGCTCGGACAGGGGCGGTTCTGGAAACACCATATATTTT
TRBJ2-1 NA NA TRBV5-8 CASSLGQNIIDEQFF TGTGCCAGCAGCTTGGGTCAGAATATTATCGATGAGCAGTTCTTC
TRBJ1-1 NA NA TRBV19 CASSIQGTEAFF TGTGCCAGTAGTATCCAGGGAACTGAAGCTTTCTTT
TRBJ2-3 once TRBD1 TRBV5-1 CASSSTGGDTQYF TGCGCCAGCAGCTCGACAGGGGGGGATACGCAGTATTTT
TRBJ2-5 NA TRBD1 TRBV5-4 CASSLGGQGREETQYF TGTGCCAGCAGCTTGGGCGGACAGGGCAGAGAGGAGACCCAGTACTTC
TRBJ1-1 NA TRBD1 TRBV4-3 CASSQDTGTGGSEAFF TGCGCCAGCAGCCAAGACACCGGGACAGGGGGCTCTGAAGCTTTCTTT
TRBJ2-5 NA NA TRBV30 CAWTSAGETQYF TGTGCCTGGACTAGTGCGGGCGAGACCCAGTACTTC